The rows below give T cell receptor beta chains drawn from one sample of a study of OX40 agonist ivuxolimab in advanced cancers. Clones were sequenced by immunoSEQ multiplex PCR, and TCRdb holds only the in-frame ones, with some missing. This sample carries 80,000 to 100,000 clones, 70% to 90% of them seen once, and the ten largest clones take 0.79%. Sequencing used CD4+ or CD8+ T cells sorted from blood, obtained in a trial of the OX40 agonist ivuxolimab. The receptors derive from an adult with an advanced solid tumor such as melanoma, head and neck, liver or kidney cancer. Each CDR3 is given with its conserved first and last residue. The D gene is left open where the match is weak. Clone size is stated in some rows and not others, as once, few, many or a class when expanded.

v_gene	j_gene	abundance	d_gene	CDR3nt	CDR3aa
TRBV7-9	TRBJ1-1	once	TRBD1	TGTGCCAGCAGCCCAGGACAGGGTGGGTACACTGAAGCTTTCTTT	CASSPGQGGYTEAFF
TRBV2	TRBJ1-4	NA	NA	TGTGCCAGCAGCGAACAGGGAGTTAATGAAAAACTGTTTTTT	CASSEQGVNEKLFF
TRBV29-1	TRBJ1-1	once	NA	TGCAGCGTTGTTGGCAGCTTGAATGAAGCTTTCTTT	CSVVGSLNEAFF
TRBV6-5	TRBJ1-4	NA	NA	TGTGCCAGCAGTACTCGACTTCAAACCGGGGAAAAACTGTTTTTT	CASSTRLQTGEKLFF
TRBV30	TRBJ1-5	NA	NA	TGTGCCTGGAGTGTAGAGAGCAATCAGCCCCAGCATTTT	CAWSVESNQPQHF
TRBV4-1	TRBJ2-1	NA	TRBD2	TGCGCCAGCAGCCAGGGACTAGCGGGGGGACTCTCCTACAATGAGCAGTTCTTC	CASSQGLAGGLSYNEQFF
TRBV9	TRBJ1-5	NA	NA	TGTGCCAGCAGCGCCCTAGGGGATCGCAATCAGCCCCAGCATTTT	CASSALGDRNQPQHF
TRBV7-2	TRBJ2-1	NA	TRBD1	TGTGCCAGCAGCCCCGACAGGGGGTCCTACAATGAGCAGTTCTTC	CASSPDRGSYNEQFF
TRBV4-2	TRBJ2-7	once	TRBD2	TGTGCCAGCAGCCAAGAGCTAGCGGGGGGGATCCCCTACGAGCAGTACTTC	CASSQELAGGIPYEQYF
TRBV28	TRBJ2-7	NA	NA	TGTGCCAGCAGTTTATATAGGGCCGAGCAGTACTTC	CASSLYRAEQYF
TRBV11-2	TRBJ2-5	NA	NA	TGTGCGAGCGGTCAGGGGCGTGGAGAGACCCAGTACTTC	CASGQGRGETQYF
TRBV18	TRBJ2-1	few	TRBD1	TGTGCCAGCTCACCACAGGGGGCGAATGAGCAGTTCTTC	CASSPQGANEQFF
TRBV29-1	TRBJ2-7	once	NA	TGCAGCGTTGGTAGTCAGACGGGGGAGCAGTACTTC	CSVGSQTGEQYF
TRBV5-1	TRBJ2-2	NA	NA	TGCGCCAGCAGTTCAACAGGGACCACCGGGGAGCTGTTTTTT	CASSSTGTTGELFF
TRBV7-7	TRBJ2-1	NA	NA	TGTGCCAGCAGCTTAGAACAGGGTTTTTACAATGAGCAGTTCTTC	CASSLEQGFYNEQFF
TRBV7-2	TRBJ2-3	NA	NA	TGTGCCAGCAACACCTTCGACACAGATACGCAGTATTTT	CASNTFDTDTQYF
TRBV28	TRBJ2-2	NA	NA	TGTGCCAGCAGTACTGGTTCGAACACCGGGGAGCTGTTTTTT	CASSTGSNTGELFF
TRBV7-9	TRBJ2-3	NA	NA	TGTGCCAGCAGATGGACAGCGGATACGCAGTATTTT	CASRWTADTQYF
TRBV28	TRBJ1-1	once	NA	TGTGCCAGCAGTTTAACAGGGAACACTGAAGCTTTCTTT	CASSLTGNTEAFF
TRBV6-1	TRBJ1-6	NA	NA	TGTGCCAGCAGTGAAGCGCGGTTAAATTCACCCCTCCACTTT	CASSEARLNSPLHF
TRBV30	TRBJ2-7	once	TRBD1	TGTGCCTGGAGTGTTGGACAGGTTCATGTCGACGAGCAGTACTTC	CAWSVGQVHVDEQYF
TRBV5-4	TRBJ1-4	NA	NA	TGTGCCAGCAGCCAGGGAGGGCCCGGGCGTGAAAAACTGTTTTTT	CASSQGGPGREKLFF
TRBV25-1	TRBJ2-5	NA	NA	TGTGCCAGCAGTGCTGGCGCCACCCAAGAGACCCAGTACTTC	CASSAGATQETQYF
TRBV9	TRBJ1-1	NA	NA	TGTGCCAGCAGCGTAGGGCTAGGGGCCCCCATTGAAGCTTTCTTT	CASSVGLGAPIEAFF
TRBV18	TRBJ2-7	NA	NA	TGTGCCAGCTCACGGAAAGAGTTTGTCTACGAGCAGTACTTC	CASSRKEFVYEQYF
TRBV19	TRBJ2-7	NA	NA	TGTGCCAGTAGTAAGAACAGGGAGGCAACCTACGAGCAGTACTTC	CASSKNREATYEQYF
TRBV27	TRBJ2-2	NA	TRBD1	TGTGCCAGCCGGTTACCAGGGGGCGGTAATTTGAAGCTGTTTTTT	CASRLPGGGNLKLFF
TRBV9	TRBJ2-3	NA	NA	TGTGCCAGCAGCGTAGAGACTGCCGAACAGTATTTT	CASSVETAEQYF
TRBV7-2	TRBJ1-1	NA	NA	TGTGCCAGCAGCTTTTCCAGGGCCACTGAAGCTTTCTTT	CASSFSRATEAFF
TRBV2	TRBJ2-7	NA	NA	TGTGCCACCAGACTAGTTTTCTACGAGCAGTACTTC	CATRLVFYEQYF
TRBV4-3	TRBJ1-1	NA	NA	TGCGCCAGCAGCCGCTTAAGGCCCGGGAGGGGGGCCACTGAAGCTTTCTTT	CASSRLRPGRGATEAFF
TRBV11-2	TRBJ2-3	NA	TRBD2	TGTGCCAGCAGTTCTAGCGGGGTGGCAGATACGCAGTATTTT	CASSSSGVADTQYF
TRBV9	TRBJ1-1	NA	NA	TGTGCCAGCAGCGCGTGGAGGGGAAATGGGAACACTGAAGCTTTCTTT	CASSAWRGNGNTEAFF
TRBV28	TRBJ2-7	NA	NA	TGTGCCATCCTCAGGGGCGGTAGCTCCTACGAGCAGTACTTC	CAILRGGSSYEQYF
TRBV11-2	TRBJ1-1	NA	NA	TGTGCCAGCAGCTTACTTCCACCAAACACTGAAGCTTTCTTT	CASSLLPPNTEAFF
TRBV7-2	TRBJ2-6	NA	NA	TGTGCCAGCAGCGTCTCTGGGGCCAACGTCCTGACTTTC	CASSVSGANVLTF
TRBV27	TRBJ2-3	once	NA	TGTGCCAGCAGTCCCGGACTGGGAACGCAGTATTTT	CASSPGLGTQYF
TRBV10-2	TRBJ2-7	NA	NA	TGCGCCAGCAAGGATCCAGGACAGCCACTATACGAGCAGTACTTC	CASKDPGQPLYEQYF
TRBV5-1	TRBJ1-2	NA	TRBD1	TGCGCCAGCAGCACCGGACAGGGTGAGAGCTATGGCTACACCTTC	CASSTGQGESYGYTF
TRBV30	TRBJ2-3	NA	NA	TGTGCCTGGAGTTCCGGGGGAGATACGCAGTATTTT	CAWSSGGDTQYF
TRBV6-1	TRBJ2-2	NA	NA	TGTGCCAGCAGAGTACTGCAAGCCACCGGGGAGCTGTTTTTT	CASRVLQATGELFF
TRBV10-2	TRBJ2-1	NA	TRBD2	TGCGCCAGCACTCAGACTAGCGGGGGGGCCGGGACCTACAATGAGCAGTTCTTC	CASTQTSGGAGTYNEQFF
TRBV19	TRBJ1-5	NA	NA	TGTGCCAGTAGGGACAGCAATCAGCCCCAGCATTTT	CASRDSNQPQHF
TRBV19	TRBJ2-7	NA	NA	TGTGCCAGTAGTGCTGATTCTTGGGTTCCCGAGCAGTACTTC	CASSADSWVPEQYF
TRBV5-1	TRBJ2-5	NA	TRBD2	TGCGCCAGCAGCTTAGGGACTAGCGAGGAGACCCAGTACTTC	CASSLGTSEETQYF
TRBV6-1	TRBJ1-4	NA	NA	TGTGCCAGCAGTGACCCAATTGAAAAACTGTTTTTT	CASSDPIEKLFF
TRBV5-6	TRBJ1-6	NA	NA	TGTGCCAGCAGCAGGGCGCAGGGGAGTTATTCACCCCTCCACTTT	CASSRAQGSYSPLHF
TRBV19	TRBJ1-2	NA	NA	TGTGCCAGTACTCCGGGAGAGCTCCCTCGGGGTGGCTACACCTTC	CASTPGELPRGGYTF
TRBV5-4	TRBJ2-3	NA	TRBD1	TGTGCCAGCAGCTTGGGACAGGGGGCTGGAGATACGCAGTATTTT	CASSLGQGAGDTQYF
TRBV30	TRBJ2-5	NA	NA	TGTGCCTGGAGTGTTTCAGGGAGAGAGACCCAGTACTTC	CAWSVSGRETQYF
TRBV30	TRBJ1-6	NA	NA	TGTGCCTCCCGGGCCGCCTATAATTCACCCCTCCACTTT	CASRAAYNSPLHF
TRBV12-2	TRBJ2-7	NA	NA	TGTGCAAGTCGCTTAGGTGCCCCTAGGGGCCCGGGACAGTACTCCTACGAGCAGTACTTC	CASRLGAPRGPGQYSYEQYF
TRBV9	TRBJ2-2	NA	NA	TGTGCCAGCAGCGTAGAAACAGGGTGGGACACCGGGGAGCTGTTTTTT	CASSVETGWDTGELFF
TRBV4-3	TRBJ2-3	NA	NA	TGCGCCAGCAGCCAGAGGACAGTCTTCACAGATACGCAGTATTTT	CASSQRTVFTDTQYF
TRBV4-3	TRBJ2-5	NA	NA	TGCGCCAGCAGCCTTCAGACGGAAGAGACCCAGTACTTC	CASSLQTEETQYF